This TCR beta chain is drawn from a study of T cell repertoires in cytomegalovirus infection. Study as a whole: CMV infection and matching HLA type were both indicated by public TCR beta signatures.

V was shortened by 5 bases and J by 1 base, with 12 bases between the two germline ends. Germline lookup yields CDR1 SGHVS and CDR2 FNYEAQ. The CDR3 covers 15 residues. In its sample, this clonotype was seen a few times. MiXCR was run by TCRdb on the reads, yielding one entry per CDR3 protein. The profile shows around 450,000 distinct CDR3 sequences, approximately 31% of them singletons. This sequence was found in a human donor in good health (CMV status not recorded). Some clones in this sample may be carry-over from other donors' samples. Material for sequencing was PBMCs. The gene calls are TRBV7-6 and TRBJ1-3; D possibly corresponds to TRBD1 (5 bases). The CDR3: CASSLNGGSGNTIYF. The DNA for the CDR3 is TGTGCCAGCAGCCTAAATGGGGGTTCTGGAAACACCATATATTTT.